The source of this T cell receptor (beta chain) is a study of CD8 T cells in Susac syndrome. Reverse transcription of about 0.5 to 1 ug RNA used random hexamers. One entry per CDR3 protein results from TCRdb running MiXCR on the immunoSEQ multiplex PCR reads. The table records approximately 180,000 distinct CDR3 sequences, approximately 94% of them present only once. CDR1 and CDR2 (germline): KGHDR, SFDVKD. The CDR3 spans 15 residues. V was pared by 10 bases and J by 0 bases, with 12 bases between. Sequences were obtained from CD4+ T cells from PBMCs. V gene TRBV24-1 combines with J gene TRBJ2-6; D not resolved. This clonotype originated in a human donor with multiple sclerosis. CDR3 loop: CATSTTNSGANVLTF. The CDR3 coding sequence is TGTGCCACTAGCACAACGAACTCTGGGGCCAACGTCCTGACTTTC.